These 27 T cell receptor beta chains were all obtained from the same sample, sequenced in a study of shared clonotypes between healthy human individuals. Method: immunoSEQ multiplex PCR; TCRdb's copy keeps in-frame clones and lacks some. The table records 500,000 to 650,000 clones, roughly 79% of them present only once. Sequencing used PBMCs. The receptors come from a woman aged 40 to 55 in good health. Some clones in this sample may be carry-over from other donors' samples.

This clone was recorded only once. The CDR3 reads CASSLGVNEQFF. The DNA for the CDR3 is TGTGCCAGCAGCTTGGGGGTGAATGAGCAGTTCTTC. The chain joins TRBV11-3 to TRBJ2-1, with D tentatively TRBD1 or TRBD2 (5 bases each). Germline V lookup: CDR1 SGHNT, CDR2 YENEEA. Trimming removed 3 bases at V and 7 bases at J, with 7 bases between. The CDR3 spans 12 residues.

For this clone: Other DNA sequences in the same sample also yield this CDR3. This sequence joins TRBV29-1 and TRBJ2-7, with no clear D. Germline CDR1 reads SQVTM; CDR2 reads ANQGSEA. Deletions cut 1 base from V and 0 bases from J, with 4 bases between. CDR3 length: 12 amino acids. For the CDR3, the DNA is TGCAGCGTTGAAGGGAGCTCCTACGAGCAGTACTTC. Translated, it gives CSVEGSSYEQYF.

The J gene is TRBJ2-5, the V gene TRBV5-1; D may be TRBD1 (5 bases). In germline, CDR1 is SGHRS, CDR2 YFSETQ. The V end lost 2 bases, the J end lost 5 bases, and 10 bases lay between the germline ends. The length of the CDR3 is 13 residues. The CDR3 is CASSLGVWETQYF. The CDR3 nucleotides are TGCGCCAGCAGCTTAGGGGTTTGGGAGACCCAGTACTTC.

About this clone itself: A junction boundary mismatches the germline segment, possibly from a read error. The chain links TRBV19 to TRBJ2-3, with TRBD2 identical over 8 bases. The germline CDR1 and CDR2 sequences are LNHDA and SQIVND (reference sequence). The CDR3 length is 16 residues. In DNA form, the CDR3 reads TGTGCCGGTAGTGCCACAGCGGGAGCGGTGGCAGATACGCAGTATTTT. Encoded protein: CAGSATAGAVADTQYF.

The V gene is TRBV7-9, the J gene TRBJ2-7; maybe TRBD2 (6 bases). V lost 5 bases, J lost 2 bases, and 10 bases lay in between. The germline V gene encodes CDR1 SEHNR and CDR2 FQNEAQ (reference sequence). CDR3 size: 13 residues. The CDR3 reads CASSPTSTYEQYF. The CDR3 region has the DNA TGTGCCAGCAGCCCGACTAGTACCTACGAGCAGTACTTC.

CDR3 region: CASSSLAGVLYEQYF. The CDR3 bases are TGTGCCAGCAGCTCACTAGCGGGAGTTCTTTACGAGCAGTACTTC. The chain links TRBV27 to TRBJ2-7, with 11 bases lining up with TRBD2. The CDR3 spans 15 residues. V lost 6 bases and J lost 4; bases outside the gene matches: 8. Germline loops: CDR1 MNHEY, CDR2 SMNVEV (reference sequence).

A note on this clone: This may arise from a read error, as a much more abundant clone is one base away. The sample holds other DNA sequences that translate to the same CDR3. This chain connects TRBV9 to TRBJ2-3; 11 bases fit TRBD2. Unmatched junction bases numbered 0, after V lost 2 bases and J lost 4 bases. The CDR3 runs to 14 residues. Germline V gives CDR1 SGDLS, CDR2 YYNGEE. This chain's CDR3 is CASSVSGRADTQYF. CDR3 DNA sequence: TGTGCCAGCAGCGTTAGCGGGAGGGCAGATACGCAGTATTTT.

The rearrangement links TRBV11-2 to TRBJ2-7; TRBD2 agrees at 8 bases. The V segment lost 3 bases and the J segment 7 bases; nucleotides outside the gene matches: 11. The CDR3 length is 15 residues. CDR1 is SGHAT, CDR2 FQNNGV, per germline. The CDR3 protein is CASSFPGTSPREQYF. The CDR3 DNA reads as TGTGCCAGCAGCTTCCCCGGGACTAGTCCCAGGGAGCAGTACTTC.

V usage is TRBV5-6 and J usage is TRBJ1-1; the D is unclear. This CDR3 region has 14 residues. V shed 0 bases and J shed 5 bases, with 11 bases lying between them. CDR1 and CDR2 from the germline V gene are SGHDT and YYEEEE. CDR3 in amino acids: CASSLGETGTEAFF. CDR3 coding DNA: TGTGCCAGCAGCTTGGGGGAAACCGGGACTGAAGCTTTCTTT.

This clone was picked up one time. The chain has TRBV14 and TRBJ2-3; weak D call: TRBD1 (6 bases). Trimming shortened V by 1 base and J by 6 bases, and 8 bases separated the two germline ends. The germline V gene has CDR1 SGHDN and CDR2 FVKESK. This CDR3 region has 13 residues. CDR3 sequence: CASSQVGADTQYF. CDR3 DNA: TGTGCCAGCAGCCAAGTGGGGGCGGATACGCAGTATTTT.

The V gene is TRBV18, the J gene TRBJ2-2; D is uncertain. The germline CDR1 and CDR2 sequences are KGHSH and LQKENI. The CDR3 extends over 12 amino acids. V gave up 6 bases and J gave up 0 bases, with 2 bases separating them. The CDR3 protein is CASSSNTGELFF. The CDR3, as DNA: TGTGCCAGCTCCTCGAACACCGGGGAGCTGTTTTTT.

The gene calls are TRBV28 and TRBJ1-4; D perhaps matches TRBD1 (6 bases). Germline loops: CDR1 MDHEN, CDR2 SYDVKM. Deletions cut 2 bases from V and 14 bases from J, with 18 bases between. This CDR3 region has 14 residues. The CDR3 DNA reads as TGTGCCAGCAGTTTAGGGCAGGATCCGAGGGGGCTGTTTTTT. It is translated as CASSLGQDPRGLFF.

Only one count was recorded for this clone. Compared with germline, one end of the junction differs, possibly owing to a read error. Other DNA sequences of this sample code for an identical CDR3. The genes are TRBV6-1 and TRBJ1-2; weak D call: TRBD1 (5 bases). Germline-derived CDR1 and CDR2 are MNHNS and SASEGT. The CDR3 is made up of 12 amino acids. CDR3 in DNA: TGCGCCAGCAGTGAGACAGCGGACGGCTACACCTTC. The encoded protein is CASSETADGYTF.

The chain uses TRBV6-5 and TRBJ2-2; D is unclear. This CDR3 spans 15 amino acids. In germline, CDR1 is MNHEY, CDR2 SVGAGI. The V and J ends lost 4 bases and 7 bases respectively, with 16 bases between them. The CDR3 loop reads CASSSGVLGGGELFF. Written as DNA, the CDR3 is TGTGCCAGCAGTTCTGGCGTTCTAGGTGGCGGGGAGCTGTTTTTT.

This clone was seen more than once but under ten times. This sequence joins TRBV28 and TRBJ2-5; D uncertain. The V end lost 4 bases, the J end lost 3 bases, and 12 bases lay between the germline ends. The CDR3 loop spans 14 amino acids. CDR1 and CDR2 (germline): MDHEN, SYDVKM. This CDR3 is CASSSPRSEETQYF. CDR3 sequence (DNA): TGTGCCAGCAGTTCGCCCCGGTCGGAAGAGACCCAGTACTTC.

The CDR3 DNA follows: TGTGCCACCTACAACAGGGGGCTGGATGAAAAACTGTTTTTT. It codes for CATYNRGLDEKLFF. The rearrangement uses TRBV28 and TRBJ1-4; the match to TRBD1 covers 9 bases. Trimming at V came to 10 bases and at J to 6 bases, leaving 9 bases not matched to a gene. The CDR3 is made up of 14 amino acids. Per germline, CDR1 MDHEN and CDR2 SYDVKM.

This chain connects TRBV5-5 to TRBJ2-7; possibly TRBD2 for D (6 bases). Trimming shortened V by 0 bases and J by 3 bases, and 16 bases separated the two germline ends. The CDR3 extends over 16 amino acids. Germline V gives CDR1 SGHKS, CDR2 YYEKEE (reference sequence). The CDR3 is CASSLGYGSVFYEQYF. In DNA form, the CDR3 reads TGTGCCAGCAGCTTGGGGTACGGGAGTGTATTCTACGAGCAGTACTTC.

The chain links TRBV18 to TRBJ1-3; D unresolved. The CDR3 length is 15 residues. CDR1 is KGHSH and CDR2 is LQKENI in the germline V gene. V was clipped by 4 bases and J by 0 bases, with 10 bases between them. CDR3 amino acids: CASSRRVDSGNTIYF. DNA of the CDR3: TGTGCCAGCTCACGGCGGGTGGACTCTGGAAACACCATATATTTT. The full variable domain, in which reference TRBV18 and TRBJ1-3 provide the parts outside the CDR3, is NAGVMQNPRHLVRRRGQEARLRCSPMKGHSHVYWYRQLPEEGLKFMVYLQKENIIDESGMPKERFSAEFPKEGPSILRIQQVVRGDSAAYFCASSRRVDSGNTIYFGEGSWLTVV.

CDR3 sequence: CASRGRLGVYEQYF. CDR3 nucleotide sequence: TGTGCCAGTAGGGGACGGCTGGGAGTCTACGAGCAGTACTTC. This sequence joins TRBV19 and TRBJ2-7; D assignment may be TRBD1 or TRBD2 (5 bases each). Germline V gene sequence: CDR1 LNHDA, CDR2 SQIVND (reference sequence). V was clipped by 6 bases and J by 3 bases, with 15 bases between them. CDR3 size: 14 residues.

The chain is built from TRBV10-3 and TRBJ2-1; possibly TRBD2 for D (6 bases). Looked up from germline, CDR1 is ENHRY and CDR2 is SYGVKD. Deletions cut 4 bases from V and 0 bases from J, with 13 bases between. This CDR3 spans 16 amino acids. The CDR3 nucleotides are TGTGCCATCAGTGTTCTACGGGAGAGCTCCTACAATGAGCAGTTCTTC. Its translation is CAISVLRESSYNEQFF.

This clone was seen a few times. The chain uses TRBV21-1 and TRBJ2-1; the D call TRBD2 from the table was never checked on the DNA. TRBV21-1 is listed as a pseudogene. This CDR3 has 17 residues. CDR3: CASSGRANSGNYNEQFF. The CDR3 DNA follows: TGTGCCAGCAGCGGGAGGGCTAATAGCGGGAATTACAATGAGCAGTTCTTC.

In this sample, this clone turned up a few times. The gene calls are TRBV29-1 and TRBJ2-5; TRBD2 matches 12 bases. The J call may be incorrect, as the DNA end agrees better with TRBJ2-7. Germline V gene sequence: CDR1 SQVTM, CDR2 ANQGSEA. This CDR3 region has 17 residues. This CDR3 reads CSVEIPRTSGASYEQYF. The DNA for the CDR3 is TGCAGCGTTGAAATCCCCCGGACTAGCGGGGCCTCCTACGAGCAGTACTTC.

The chain couples TRBV4-1 to TRBJ2-7; 10 bases line up with TRBD2. This CDR3 has 16 residues. Germline CDR1 MGHRA, CDR2 YSYEKL. After removal of 8 bases from V and 2 bases from J, the junction contained 12 bases not matched to a gene. As DNA, the CDR3 is TGCGCCAGCCAGCAAAACTTAGCGGGAGGCGCCTACGAGCAGTACTTC. Its protein product is CASQQNLAGGAYEQYF.

The chain links TRBV29-1 to TRBJ2-3; D is unresolved. The germline V gene encodes CDR1 SQVTM and CDR2 ANQGSEA. This CDR3 contains 11 residues. Trimming cost V 6 bases and J 5 bases, with 9 bases left between them. CDR3 nucleotides: TGCAGCGTCCCCCTGGGAGATACGCAGTATTTT. Protein sequence: CSVPLGDTQYF.

This clone has a single count. The J gene is TRBJ2-7, the V gene TRBV5-1; 12 nucleotides line up with TRBD2. This CDR3 has 15 residues. Germline-derived CDR1 and CDR2 are SGHRS and YFSETQ. The V and J ends lost 4 bases and 3 bases, in that order; junction bases with no gene match: 5. The CDR3: CASSIRTSGIYEQYF. CDR3 DNA: TGCGCCAGCAGCATAAGGACTAGCGGGATCTACGAGCAGTACTTC. The full variable domain, its missing parts supplied by reference TRBV5-1 and TRBJ2-7, is KAGVTQTPRYLIKTRGQQVTLSCSPISGHRSVSWYQQTPGQGLQFLFEYFSETQRNKGNFPGRFSGRQFSNSRSEMNVSTLELGDSALYLCASSIRTSGIYEQYFGPGTRLTVT.

The V and J genes are TRBV2 and TRBJ1-4; D may be TRBD1 (6 bases). The CDR3 spans 13 residues. The germline V gene has CDR1 SNHLY and CDR2 FYNNEI. V lost 7 bases and J lost 6, with 12 bases in between. This CDR3 is CASKGGGDEKLFF. CDR3 DNA sequence: TGTGCCAGCAAAGGAGGGGGAGATGAAAAACTGTTTTTT.

As to this clone: The same CDR3 arises from other DNA sequences in this sample as well. The chain combines TRBV7-2 with TRBJ2-5, with D perhaps given as TRBD1 or TRBD2 (5 bases each). CDR1 and CDR2 from the germline V gene are SGHTA and FQGNSA. This CDR3 is 14 amino acids long. The V gene lost 1 base and the J gene lost 1 base, with 7 bases spanning the gap. The CDR3 spells CASSLGGAQETQYF. As DNA, the CDR3 is TGTGCCAGCAGCTTAGGAGGGGCCCAAGAGACCCAGTACTTC.